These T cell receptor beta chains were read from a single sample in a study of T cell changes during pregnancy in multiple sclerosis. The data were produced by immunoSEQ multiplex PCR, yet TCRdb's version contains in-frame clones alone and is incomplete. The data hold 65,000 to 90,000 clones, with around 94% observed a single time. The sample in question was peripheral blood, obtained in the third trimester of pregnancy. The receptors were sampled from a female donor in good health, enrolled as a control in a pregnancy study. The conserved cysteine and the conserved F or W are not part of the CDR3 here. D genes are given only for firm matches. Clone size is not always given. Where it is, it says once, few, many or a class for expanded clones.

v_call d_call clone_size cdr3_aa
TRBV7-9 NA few ASTPREGNTEAF
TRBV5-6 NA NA ASSVGTLTYYEQF
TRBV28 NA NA ASRSRERGKLF
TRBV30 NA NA AWMRRPYISGANVLT
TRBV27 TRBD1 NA ASSLRDSEY
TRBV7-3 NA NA ASSSEPRRANVLT
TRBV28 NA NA ASSLPPGYPREQY
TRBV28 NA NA ASSLIGVYEQY
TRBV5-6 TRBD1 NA ASSLEPGQGHYEQY
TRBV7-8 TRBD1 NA ASDRGRGVQPIY
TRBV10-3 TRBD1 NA AISGPGQGDEQF
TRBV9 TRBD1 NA ASSVGTGELGYT
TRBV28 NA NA ASSLSYNEQF
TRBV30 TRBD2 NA ACLAGVYEQY
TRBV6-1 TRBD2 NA ASSETAGGPDTQY
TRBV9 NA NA ASSVELSGNTIY
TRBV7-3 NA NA ASSQQRGVTGELF
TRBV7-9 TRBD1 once ASSFSTGETNYGYT
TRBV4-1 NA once ASSQLKSKNIQY
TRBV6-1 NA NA ASSVRENTEAF
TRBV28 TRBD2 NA ASSLVGGTSAPLSYEQY
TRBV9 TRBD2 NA ASSVEPHTSAGELF
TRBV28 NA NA ASSLAGGGNEKLF
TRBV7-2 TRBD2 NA ASRDRTSGSSGANVLT
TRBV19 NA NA ASNLQAGYTEAF
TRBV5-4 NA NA ASSPEVIGRDTEAF
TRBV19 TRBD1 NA ASRDRGLGANVLT
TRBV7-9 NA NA ASSTSYFRGAF
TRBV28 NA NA ASSYSNQPQH
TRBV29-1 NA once SVVGGVTETQY
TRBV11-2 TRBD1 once ASSFGRGQGYSPLH
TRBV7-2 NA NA ASSLIGSGGNTEAF
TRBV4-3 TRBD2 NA ASSQLAGDPDTQY
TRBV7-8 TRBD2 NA ASSTPSGGAKETQY
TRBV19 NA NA ASTTGGPSSGNTIY
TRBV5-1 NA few ASSSQTGNTGELF
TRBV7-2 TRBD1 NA ASSLKGQTYEQY
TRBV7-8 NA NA ASSWGQNYGYT
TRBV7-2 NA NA ASSTGTPNTGELF
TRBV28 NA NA ASSSDGVGYGYT
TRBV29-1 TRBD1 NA SVEYRGYSGANVLT
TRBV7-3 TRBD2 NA ASSLSSPGTSSDTQY
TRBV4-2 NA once ASSQDAGIYNSPLH
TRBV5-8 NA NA ASSLGQGPYEQY
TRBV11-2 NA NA ASSSLQGTGELF
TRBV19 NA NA ASSLDTADGYT
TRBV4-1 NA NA ASSQRQLNEKLF
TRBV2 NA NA ASQTEYRDEQF
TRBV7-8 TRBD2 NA ASSLLESGGQY
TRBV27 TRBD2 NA ASSLEPGLASYEQY
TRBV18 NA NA ASSGQQNNNEQF
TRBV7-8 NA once ASSHPPGGGVNEKLF
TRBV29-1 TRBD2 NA SVATSGGSTDTQY
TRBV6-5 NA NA ASSYLRAPDTQY